These T cell receptor beta chains were read from a single sample in a study of radiation and T cells in renal cell carcinoma. The table came from immunoSEQ multiplex PCR; TCRdb's copy has only in-frame clones and leaves some out. The sample has about 15,000 clones; approximately 56% are singletons. The material was tumor tissue, obtained from a patient whose treatment was nephrectomy without radiotherapy. The origin of the receptors is a man aged 55 to 70 with renal cell carcinoma. The CDR3 runs from the conserved cysteine through the conserved F or W. A D gene is named only where the DNA matches it firmly. The listing skips clone size in some rows; elsewhere it reads once, few, many or a size class.

>TRBJ2-3|TRBV18|NA|NA|16
TGTGCCAGCTCACCACCCCAGGGCTCTAGCACAGATACGCAGTATTTT
CASSPPQGSSTDTQYF
>TRBJ2-7|TRBV28|NA|TRBD2|16
TGTGCCAGCAGTTTCGGGGGTAGCGGGAGATACTACGAGCAGTACTTC
CASSFGGSGRYYEQYF
>TRBJ1-4|TRBV28|NA|TRBD1|16
TGTGCCAGCAGTTTGCGGACAGGCGTAGGTAATGAAAAACTGTTTTTT
CASSLRTGVGNEKLFF
>TRBJ1-1|TRBV6-6|NA|TRBD1|16
TGTGCCAGCAGTAGGTGGACAGGGAGGGAAAACACTGAAGCTTTCTTT
CASSRWTGRENTEAFF
>TRBJ1-5|TRBV5-8|NA|TRBD1|15
TGTGCCAGCAGCTTTCAGGGGGCCCGGAATCAGCCCCAGCATTTT
CASSFQGARNQPQHF
>TRBJ2-7|TRBV4-1|NA|TRBD2|15
TGCGCCAGCAGCCCCGGCGGCGCGGGGGGCGGGGAGCAGTACTTC
CASSPGGAGGGEQYF
>TRBJ1-1|TRBV7-9|NA|NA|12
TGTGCCAGCAGCTTAGAGAACACTGAAGCTTTCTTT
CASSLENTEAFF
>TRBJ1-5|TRBV11-2|NA|TRBD1|16
TGTGCCAGCAGCTTAGGACAGGGTAGGTGGGATCAGCCCCAGCATTTT
CASSLGQGRWDQPQHF
>TRBJ1-1|TRBV7-9|few|TRBD1|14
TGTGCCAGCAGCTTAACAGGGGGAGTAACTGAAGCTTTCTTT
CASSLTGGVTEAFF
>TRBJ2-1|TRBV7-2|few|NA|13
TGTGCCAGCAGCTTAGGACCTTCAAGGGAGCAGTTCTTC
CASSLGPSREQFF
>TRBJ2-2|TRBV6-6|once|NA|13
TGTGCCAGCAGTCGAGGTGTGTCCGGGGAGCTGTTTTTT
CASSRGVSGELFF
>TRBJ2-5|TRBV10-3|NA|NA|14
TGTGCCATCAGTGACGGGACGGGGCAAGAGACCCAGTACTTC
CAISDGTGQETQYF
>TRBJ1-3|TRBV2|NA|NA|14
TGTGCCAGTACAACTTTGCTCTCTGGAAACACCATATATTTT
CASTTLLSGNTIYF
>TRBJ2-7|TRBV4-2|NA|NA|16
TGTGCCAGCAGCCAAGATGTGCTTTCTAGCTCCTACGAGCAGTACTTC
CASSQDVLSSSYEQYF
>TRBJ2-2|TRBV25-1|NA|NA|13
TGTGCCAGCAGTGAATATGGGGTCGGGGAGCTGTTTTTT
CASSEYGVGELFF
>TRBJ2-3|TRBV5-3|NA|TRBD2|15
TGTGCCAGAAGCTGGACTAGCGGGAGCACAGATACGCAGTATTTT
CARSWTSGSTDTQYF
>TRBJ2-1|TRBV6-5|NA|NA|14
TGTGCCAGCAGTTACTCACTATCGGGATATGAGCAGTTCTTC
CASSYSLSGYEQFF
>TRBJ2-2|TRBV7-8|NA|NA|18
TGTGCCAGCAGCTTATTTGGCGGGGCGGCGGGTGACACCGGGGAGCTGTTTTTT
CASSLFGGAAGDTGELFF
>TRBJ2-7|TRBV5-4|few|NA|13
TGTGCCAGCAGCGCGGACGGTCAATACGAGCAGTACTTC
CASSADGQYEQYF
>TRBJ2-5|TRBV5-1|once|NA|15
TGCGCCAGCAGCTTGTTATCGGGAGTAGGAGAGACCCAGTACTTC
CASSLLSGVGETQYF
>TRBJ1-3|TRBV7-2|few|TRBD1|16
TGTGCCAGCAGCTTACAGGGGGCCGGCTCTGGAAACACCATATATTTT
CASSLQGAGSGNTIYF
>TRBJ1-6|TRBV27|NA|TRBD1|15
TGTGCCAGCAGTTTAGCAGGGGGGGAGTGGACACCCCTCCACTTT
CASSLAGGEWTPLHF
>TRBJ2-7|TRBV18|NA|TRBD2|13
TGTGCCAGCTCCCGCGGGGGGACCTACGAGCAGTACTTC
CASSRGGTYEQYF